This T cell receptor beta chain was observed in a study of blood T cell repertoires in COVID-19. TCRdb's copy holds only in-frame clones and misses some; the assay was immunoSEQ multiplex PCR. This sample has under 200,000 clones, with roughly 87% found just once. CDR3 length: 12 residues. Germline trimming cut 7 bases from V and 7 bases from J; bases unmatched to any gene: 7. Germline CDR1 SQVTM, CDR2 ANQGSEA. This clone has just a few counts. J is TRBJ2-7 and V is TRBV29-1, with 10 bases identical to TRBD1. Sequenced input: peripheral blood. This TCR was recovered from a woman aged 40 to 55 with acute or convalescent COVID-19. The CDR3 coding sequence is TGCAGCGCCCGACAGGGGGCTGGGGAGCAGTACTTC. It is translated as CSARQGAGEQYF.